The 32 T cell receptor beta chains below all came from one sample that was sequenced in a study of CD8 T cells in Susac syndrome. Reverse transcription of roughly 0.5 to 1 ug RNA was carried out with random hexamers. TCRdb reprocessed the immunoSEQ multiplex PCR reads with MiXCR, giving one entry per CDR3 protein. The sample holds about 300,000 distinct CDR3 sequences, about 85% seen once. The sequencing sample was made of CD8+ T cells from PBMCs. The receptors originated from a human donor with multiple sclerosis.

This clonotype has more than one count but fewer than ten. The chain recombines TRBV6-6 with TRBJ2-3; D remains ambiguous. V lost 4 bases and J lost 6, with 14 bases in between. The length of the CDR3 is 14 residues. Germline V lookup: CDR1 MNHNY, CDR2 SVGAGI (reference sequence). Written as DNA, the CDR3 is TGTGCCAGCAGTTTCATCGGGCACGTGGATACGCAGTATTTT. Encoded protein: CASSFIGHVDTQYF.

This clonotype occurred a few times. The chain is built from TRBV5-6 and TRBJ2-1, with 8 bases aligning to TRBD1. This CDR3 contains 13 residues. Germline CDR1 and CDR2: SGHDT and YYEEEE. J was trimmed by 6 bases and V by 2 bases; bases with no gene match: 1. The chain's CDR3 is CASSLGTGNEQFF. CDR3 DNA: TGTGCCAGCAGCTTAGGGACAGGCAATGAGCAGTTCTTC.

The chain recombines TRBV19 with TRBJ2-1; TRBD2 might be the D (5 bases). The CDR3 extends over 15 amino acids. The germline V gene encodes CDR1 LNHDA and CDR2 SQIVND (reference sequence). The ends were cut back, 1 base at V and 2 bases at J, with 9 bases in the middle. This chain's CDR3 is CASSIAARAYNEQFF. The CDR3, as DNA: TGTGCCAGTAGTATAGCAGCGCGGGCCTACAATGAGCAGTTCTTC.

The chain has TRBV29-1 and TRBJ2-1; the D is unclear. Germline CDR1 is SQVTM and CDR2 is ANQGSEA. V dropped 8 bases and J dropped 7 bases, with 15 bases sitting between them. This CDR3 contains 12 residues. CDR3 residues: CSSWRRANEQFF. CDR3 coding DNA: TGCAGCAGCTGGCGAAGGGCTAATGAGCAGTTCTTC.

The chain links TRBV23-1 to TRBJ2-6; D unclear. TRBV23-1 is an ORF; its function is uncertain. The V end was cut by 3 bases, the J end by 0 bases, with 9 bases between. The CDR3 extends over 16 amino acids. The CDR3 DNA reads as TGCGCCAGCAGTCATGATCGGTGCTCTGGGGCCAACGTCCTGACTTTC. This encodes CASSHDRCSGANVLTF.

The rearrangement joins TRBV5-1 to TRBJ1-1, with D possibly being TRBD1 (5 bases). V shed 4 bases and J shed 4 bases, with 17 bases lying between them. CDR3 length: 15 residues. Germline V CDR1 and CDR2: SGHRS, YFSETQ. The CDR3 loop reads CASSLEGTLGTEAFF. The DNA for the CDR3 is TGCGCCAGCAGCCTGGAAGGGACTCTAGGCACTGAAGCTTTCTTT.

The CDR3 DNA reads as TGTGCCAGCAGCTTCGCGTTAGCGGGAGGTGTTCGCGAGCAGTACTTC. Translating gives CASSFALAGGVREQYF. The V gene is TRBV7-2, the J gene TRBJ2-7, with TRBD2 identical over 10 bases. V was clipped by 3 bases and J by 6 bases; unmatched bases: 11. Germline CDR1 and CDR2: SGHTA and FQGNSA. The CDR3 consists of 16 residues. Supplemented by reference TRBV7-2 and TRBJ2-7, the full variable domain reads GAGVSQSPSNKVTEKGKDVELRCDPISGHTALYWYRQSLGQGLEFLIYFQGNSAPDKSGLPSDRFSAERTGGSVSTLTIQRTQQEDSAVYLCASSFALAGGVREQYFGPGTRLTVT.

The chain uses TRBV7-9 and TRBJ2-4; 8 positions agree with TRBD2. V was pared by 2 bases and J by 7 bases, with 4 bases of the junction left unmatched. In germline, CDR1 is SEHNR, CDR2 FQNEAQ (reference sequence). This CDR3 comprises 14 residues. CDR3 nucleotide sequence: TGTGCCAGCAGCTTACGCGGGGGGCGGAACATTCAGTACTTC. As protein: CASSLRGGRNIQYF.

This chain links TRBV27 with TRBJ1-2, with D hard to call. This CDR3 comprises 12 residues. V was shortened by 5 bases and J by 8 bases, with 12 bases between the two germline ends. The germline gives CDR1 MNHEY, CDR2 SMNVEV (reference sequence). The CDR3 DNA reads TGTGCCAGCAGTCGATCCGGTAGGGGCTACACCTTC. This translates into CASSRSGRGYTF.

V usage is TRBV20-1 and J usage is TRBJ2-3, with 8 positions matching TRBD2. This CDR3 contains 20 residues. J gave up 0 bases and V 6 bases, and 23 bases lay outside the gene matches. Germline V CDR1 and CDR2: DFQATT, SNEGSKA (reference sequence). CDR3 in DNA: TGCAGTGCACCCGGGGGGTTTACCAGCGGGAGTGGCCTAAGCACAGATACGCAGTATTTT. It translates to CSAPGGFTSGSGLSTDTQYF.

J is TRBJ2-1 and V is TRBV12-3 or TRBV12-4, with D hard to call. The CDR3 has 12 residues. V was trimmed by 4 bases and J by 9 bases, leaving 10 bases between them. DNA for the CDR3: TGTGCCAGCAGTTCCCCCGTGACTGAGCAGTTCTTC. This translates into CASSSPVTEQFF.

The rearrangement uses TRBV6-1 and TRBJ2-3; the match to TRBD1 covers 7 bases. The CDR3 has 17 amino acids. The V segment lost 3 bases and the J segment 1 base; nucleotides outside the gene matches: 10. The germline CDR1 and CDR2 sequences are MNHNS and SASEGT. The CDR3 DNA is TGTGCCAGCAGTGATGTGAGGGGGCCTTTGGGCACAGATACGCAGTATTTT. Translating it yields CASSDVRGPLGTDTQYF.

CDR3 protein: CSARDLGGRQYEQYF. The CDR3 coding sequence is TGCAGTGCTAGAGATCTTGGGGGGCGTCAGTACGAGCAGTACTTC. The chain combines TRBV20-1 with TRBJ2-7; D might be TRBD1 or TRBD2, each matching 6 bases. CDR3 length equals 15 residues. Germline V gene data show CDR1 as DFQATT and CDR2 as SNEGSKA (reference sequence). V lost 0 bases and J 4 bases, leaving 16 bases between the germline ends.

This chain links TRBV7-6 with TRBJ2-3; 10 bases are shared with TRBD2. Germline V gives CDR1 SGHVS, CDR2 FNYEAQ. The CDR3 length is 16 residues. The junction had 6 bases not matched to a gene; V was cut back by 6 bases and J by 0 bases. This CDR3 reads CASSWTSGSSTDTQYF. The DNA for the CDR3 is TGTGCCAGCAGTTGGACTAGCGGTTCTAGCACAGATACGCAGTATTTT.

The gene calls are TRBV12-3 or TRBV12-4 and TRBJ1-2; D unresolved. The V gene lost 2 bases and the J gene lost 2 bases, with 9 bases spanning the gap. This CDR3 contains 14 residues. CDR3 sequence: CASSLRRINYGYTF. The CDR3 nucleotides read TGTGCCAGCAGTTTACGGCGGATCAACTATGGCTACACCTTC.

This chain uses TRBV19 with TRBJ1-3, with D tentatively TRBD1 (6 bases). CDR1 and CDR2 (germline): LNHDA, SQIVND (reference sequence). Trimming took 0 bases from V and 2 from J, leaving 11 bases between them. The CDR3 has 16 amino acids. The CDR3 DNA is TGTGCCAGTAGTATAGATCTGTGGACAGCTGGAAACACCATATATTTT. This encodes CASSIDLWTAGNTIYF.

The chain links TRBV27 to TRBJ2-1; TRBD2 matches at 11 bases. The CDR3 sequence is 15 residues long. CDR1 and CDR2 from the germline V gene are MNHEY and SMNVEV (reference sequence). J gave up 3 bases and V 4 bases, and 2 bases lay outside the gene matches. Here the CDR3 DNA reads TGTGCCAGCAGTTGGGGGACTAGCGGCTACAATGAGCAGTTCTTC. Protein product: CASSWGTSGYNEQFF.

The chain employs TRBV27 and TRBJ2-7; D call uncertain. Germline CDR1 and CDR2: MNHEY and SMNVEV (reference sequence). The CDR3 has 10 amino acids. V lost 10 bases and J lost 6, with 10 bases in between. CDR3 sequence (DNA): TGTGCCACCGGATTGCGCGAGCAGTACTTC. This encodes CATGLREQYF.

V and J are TRBV12-3 or TRBV12-4 and TRBJ2-7; the match to TRBD2 covers 7 bases. J gave up 3 bases and V 3 bases, and 5 bases lay outside the gene matches. The CDR3 spans 14 residues. The CDR3 coding sequence is TGTGCCAGCAGTTTTGGGGGGGGAGGCTACGAGCAGTACTTC. It specifies CASSFGGGGYEQYF.

V usage is TRBV9 and J usage is TRBJ2-7; unclear D gene. This CDR3 region has 14 residues. V gave up 4 bases and J gave up 2 bases, with 13 bases separating them. Germline V gene data show CDR1 as SGDLS and CDR2 as YYNGEE. The CDR3 bases are TGTGCCAGCAGCTCTAGGGCCAGCACCTACGAGCAGTACTTC. Its translation: CASSSRASTYEQYF. The full variable domain, rest sourced from reference TRBV9 and TRBJ2-7, is DSGVTQTPKHLITATGQRVTLRCSPRSGDLSVYWYQQSLDQGLQFLIQYYNGEERAKGNILERFSAQQFPDLHSELNLSSLELGDSALYFCASSSRASTYEQYFGPGTRLTVT.

In nucleotides, the CDR3 is TGCAGCGTTACTAGCCTGGACAGGGCATCCTACAATGAGCAGTTCTTC. Residues: CSVTSLDRASYNEQFF. The J gene is TRBJ2-1, the V gene TRBV29-1; TRBD1 aligns across 8 bases. Germline trimming cut 5 bases from V and 1 base from J; bases unmatched to any gene: 10. The CDR3 sequence is 16 residues long. Germline V lookup: CDR1 SQVTM, CDR2 ANQGSEA.

The chain carries TRBV5-1 and TRBJ2-3; D uncertain. Germline CDR1 and CDR2: SGHRS and YFSETQ. The CDR3 loop spans 16 amino acids. The V end was cut by 4 bases, the J end by 2 bases, with 17 bases between. The CDR3 region is CASSHPDPGPTDTQYF. In DNA, the CDR3 is TGCGCCAGCAGCCACCCAGACCCCGGTCCCACAGATACGCAGTATTTT.

V gene TRBV27 combines with J gene TRBJ1-1; D is unclear. Per germline, CDR1 MNHEY and CDR2 SMNVEV (reference sequence). The V gene lost 2 bases and the J gene lost 1 base, with 8 bases spanning the gap. CDR3 size: 14 residues. CDR3 sequence (DNA): TGTGCCAGCAGTTTACCGGATAGGAACACTGAAGCTTTCTTT. It codes for CASSLPDRNTEAFF.

The rearrangement links TRBV28 to TRBJ2-5; a weak D match, TRBD1 (6 bases). Germline V gives CDR1 MDHEN, CDR2 SYDVKM. V was pared by 3 bases and J by 5 bases, with 10 bases between. The CDR3 has 13 amino acids. The CDR3 nucleotides are TGTGCCAGCAGTTTCGGACAGTTGGAGACCCAGTACTTC. Residues: CASSFGQLETQYF.

The gene calls are TRBV5-8 and TRBJ1-2, with a tentative D call TRBD1 (5 bases). The CDR3 sequence is 17 residues long. The V and J ends lost 2 bases and 0 bases respectively, with 17 bases between them. The germline CDR1 and CDR2 sequences are SGHTS and YDEGEE. In DNA, the CDR3 is TGTGCCAGCAGCTTCGACAGACATCGTACAGCTAACTATGGCTACACCTTC. As protein: CASSFDRHRTANYGYTF.

The sample holds one count of this clonotype. This chain joins TRBV25-1 and TRBJ2-1; D is ambiguous. Trimming took off 1 base at V and 2 bases at J, with 12 bases between the two ends. This CDR3 is built from 16 residues. Per the germline V gene, CDR1 is MGHDK and CDR2 is SYGVNS. As DNA, the CDR3 is TGTGCCAGCAGTGAATCAAAGAGGACCCCCTACAATGAGCAGTTCTTC. The encoded protein is CASSESKRTPYNEQFF.

V gene TRBV12-3 or TRBV12-4 combines with J gene TRBJ1-2, with 7 bases fitting TRBD1. The CDR3 consists of 14 residues. The J segment lost 8 bases and the V segment lost 3 bases, leaving 9 bases of the junction unmatched. Here the CDR3 reads CASSLATQGGGYTF. The CDR3 nucleotides read TGTGCCAGCAGTTTGGCCACCCAGGGGGGCGGCTACACCTTC.

This sequence joins TRBV7-6 and TRBJ1-1; no firm D call. The CDR3 is 13 amino acids. The ends were cut back, 5 bases at V and 5 bases at J, with 12 bases in the middle. Looked up from germline, CDR1 is SGHVS and CDR2 is FNYEAQ. The CDR3 loop reads CASSRVGETEAFF. In nucleotides, the CDR3 is TGTGCCAGCAGCCGGGTGGGAGAGACTGAAGCTTTCTTT.

The chain recombines TRBV20-1 with TRBJ2-3; D might be TRBD2 (6 bases). CDR3 length: 17 amino acids. Germline V gene sequence: CDR1 DFQATT, CDR2 SNEGSKA (reference sequence). V lost 0 bases, J lost 2 bases, and 18 bases lay in between. The CDR3, as DNA: TGCAGTGCTAGAGATTTCACGCGGGACCTCAACACAGATACGCAGTATTTT. It codes for CSARDFTRDLNTDTQYF.

The J gene is TRBJ2-5, the V gene TRBV29-1; D is possibly TRBD2 (6 bases). Germline V CDR1 and CDR2: SQVTM, ANQGSEA. The V gene lost 0 bases and the J gene lost 5 bases, with 13 bases spanning the gap. The CDR3 is made up of 14 amino acids. For the CDR3, the DNA is TGCAGCGTTGAAGATTCGCGGGGTTGGGAGACCCAGTACTTC. Translated: CSVEDSRGWETQYF.

The V call is TRBV7-9, the J call TRBJ2-1; 7 nucleotides align to TRBD2. The CDR3 spans 15 residues. The V and J ends lost 1 base and 7 bases, in that order; junction bases with no gene match: 7. Germline-derived CDR1 and CDR2 are SEHNR and FQNEAQ (reference sequence). The CDR3 sequence: CASSLDETSRNEQFF. CDR3 coding DNA: TGTGCCAGCAGCTTAGATGAGACTAGCAGAAATGAGCAGTTCTTC.

The chain recombines TRBV7-6 with TRBJ1-4; TRBD1 matches 7 bases. Germline CDR1 and CDR2: SGHVS and FNYEAQ. V trimming: 10 bases; J trimming: 5 bases; junction bases outside the gene matches: 10. The CDR3 totals 14 residues. CDR3 loop: CATGGDRFNEKLFF. As DNA, the CDR3 is TGTGCCACGGGCGGGGACAGATTCAATGAAAAACTGTTTTTT.